This T cell receptor (beta chain) was sequenced during a study of blood T cell repertoires in COVID-19 (dated by TCRdb to about 2020). Some background on the complete study: The collaborator samples originated in the United States, Italy and Spain and spanned the acute and convalescent phases of COVID-19. The material from the prospective study consisted of cDNA or gDNA derived from T cells, B-cell-depleted T cells, or PBMCs. Subjects who had been exposed to COVID-19, were actively infected with it, or had recovered from it provided the deeply sampled blood TCRbeta repertoires that made up the dataset. The repertoires were made available in a free public database intended to serve as a resource for research on the immune response to SARS-CoV-2. The samples were drawn from the first 160 participants of the ongoing ImmuneRACE study and from 950 to 1,500 subjects provided by 6 global collaborators. Sample metadata almost always included a de-identified subject ID, COVID-19 status, age in years and sex. Where available, HLA class I and class II types were taken from metadata supplied by the sample provider and were not determined by assay-based typing.

On the study overall, not on this receptor specifically: Clinical and demographic metadata were provided uncurated, with the amount varying by source and participant.

Samples from volunteer blood donors who had recovered from COVID-19 were contributed by a second Seattle source. The collaborating institutions used their own protocols to collect whole blood in K2EDTA tubes. For TCRbeta analysis, collaborators shipped samples as frozen whole blood, isolated PBMCs, or DNA extracted from either of those sample types. This clone has just one count. It has no known antigen specificity. Base qualities are not recorded, but no much larger clone differs from it by a single base. TCRbeta CDR3 regions were amplified from genomic DNA by means of the immunoSEQ Assay, a bias-controlled multiplex PCR. The original methods were these. The number of nucleated cells in each sample was estimated by amplification of reference gene primers within the assay. To quantify the absolute abundance of each unique TCRbeta CDR3 rearrangement, sequence reads were collapsed and filtered. For each sample, productive Simpson clonality was calculated as the square root of Simpson's diversity index over productive rearrangements. TCRdb holds this immuneACCESS table with in-frame rearrangements only. Some clones are missing; in checked studies, unresolved V genes explain under half, and the rest has no known cause. V and J calls and clone size are copied from that table; D and trimming were computed from the DNA. For this sample there are some 140,000 clones; almost 80% appear just once. Of the sample, 9.5% to 13% is held by the ten largest clones.

From the cysteine through the phenylalanine, the CDR3 covers 13 amino acids. Only CDR3 DNA remains: 39 bases, in frame from the first base. Looking up the germline V gene yields CDR1 ENHRY and CDR2 SYGVKD. V lost 9 bases and J lost 6 bases; the stretch between them is 14 bases long. The sample comprised peripheral blood. The V and J segments used are TRBV10-3 and TRBJ2-2; there is no confident call for the D gene. This clonotype originated in a man between 60 and 70 years old who had recovered from COVID-19. The base sequence is TGTGCCATGTCCCACCCGGCGGCCGGGGAGCTGTTTTTT. This yields the protein CAMSHPAAGELFF.